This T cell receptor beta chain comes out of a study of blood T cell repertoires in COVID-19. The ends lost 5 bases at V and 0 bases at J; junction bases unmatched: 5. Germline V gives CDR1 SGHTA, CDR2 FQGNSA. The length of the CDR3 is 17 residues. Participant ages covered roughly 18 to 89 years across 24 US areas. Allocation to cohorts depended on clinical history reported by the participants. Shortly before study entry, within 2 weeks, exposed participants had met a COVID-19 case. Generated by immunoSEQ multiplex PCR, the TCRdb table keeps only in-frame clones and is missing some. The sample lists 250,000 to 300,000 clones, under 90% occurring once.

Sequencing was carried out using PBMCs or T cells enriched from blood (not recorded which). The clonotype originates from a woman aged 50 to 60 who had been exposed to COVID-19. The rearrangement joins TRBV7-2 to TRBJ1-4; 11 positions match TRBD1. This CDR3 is CASSAPGQGATNEKLFF. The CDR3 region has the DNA TGTGCCAGCAGCGCCCCGGGACAGGGGGCAACTAATGAAAAACTGTTTTTT.